Included here is one TCR beta chain sequence, with context. The CDR3 runs to 14 residues. Trimming removed 3 bases from V and 5 bases from J; junction bases left unmatched: 5. CDR1 and CDR2 (germline): SGHRS, YFSETQ. This record comes from a study of blood T cell repertoires in COVID-19. Across the study: The study drew acute and convalescent COVID-19 samples from the United States, Italy and Spain.

The protocol was immunoSEQ multiplex PCR, while the TCRdb copy is restricted to in-frame clones and leaves out a portion. Among 300,000 to 400,000 clones listed, roughly 87% were seen once. Symptom resolution, clearance, or two negative PCRs marked donors in Cohort 3 as recovered. This chain uses TRBV5-1 with TRBJ2-7; 10 nucleotides match TRBD1. Sequenced sample: PBMCs or T cells enriched from blood (not recorded which). The TCR sequence derives from a woman in her twenties or thirties who had recovered from COVID-19. The CDR3 DNA is TGCGCCAGCAGCTCCGGACAGGGGGTCCACGAGCAGTACTTC. Translating gives CASSSGQGVHEQYF.